What follows are 24 T cell receptor beta chains derived from one specimen sequenced in a study of T cell repertoires in ileal Crohn's disease (dated 2019 in TCRdb). Receptor libraries were prepared by the immunoSEQ multiplex PCR assay. TCRdb carries this immuneACCESS record with in-frame sequences only. Its versions omit some clonotypes, under half of them owing to an unresolved V gene in the studies checked, with the rest unexplained. The table for this sample lists over 3,500 clones; 70% to 75% of them were counted only once. The ten largest account for about 23% of the sample. The time point label, read with the paper, signifies: neoterminal ileum biopsy at postoperative endoscopy, about 6 months after surgery. Sequenced: ileal tissue. The receptors derive from an adult with Crohn's disease.

The sample holds a few counts of this clone. The chain is built from TRBV4-1 and TRBJ2-5; TRBD2 aligns across 11 bases. V gave up 3 bases and J gave up 0 bases; unmatched junction bases: 6. Germline lookup yields CDR1 MGHRA and CDR2 YSYEKL. This CDR3 comprises 17 residues. In DNA, the CDR3 is TGCGCCAGCAGCCATGAGGGGACTAGCGGAAACCAAGAGACCCAGTACTTC. Protein sequence: CASSHEGTSGNQETQYF.

CDR3 protein: CASSIGGASYEQYF. The CDR3 bases are TGTGCCAGTAGTATAGGCGGGGCCTCCTACGAGCAGTACTTC. The gene calls are TRBV19 and TRBJ2-7; a weak D match, TRBD2 (6 bases). Per the germline V gene, CDR1 is LNHDA and CDR2 is SQIVND (reference sequence). CDR3 length equals 14 residues. Trimming shortened V by 1 base and J by 0 bases, and 7 bases separated the two germline ends.

CDR3 sequence reads: CASSLRLAGSNEQFF. CDR3 sequence (DNA): TGTGCCAGCAGCTTGAGACTAGCGGGGTCCAATGAGCAGTTCTTC. V is TRBV5-4 and J is TRBJ2-1; 11 bases map to TRBD2. The CDR3 is 15 residues long. Germline assignment: CDR1 SGHNT and CDR2 YYREEE (reference sequence). The V and J ends lost 1 base and 6 bases, in that order; junction bases with no gene match: 3.

The chain recombines TRBV5-1 with TRBJ2-3; a possible D gene is TRBD2 (6 bases). Germline lookup yields CDR1 SGHRS and CDR2 YFSETQ. V was clipped by 0 bases and J by 4 bases, with 15 bases between them. The CDR3 consists of 16 residues. CDR3 coding DNA: TGCGCCAGCAGCTTGGTTAGGAACGGGAGACCAGATACGCAGTATTTT. It specifies CASSLVRNGRPDTQYF.

This chain connects TRBV20-1 to TRBJ2-7, with D perhaps matching TRBD2 (5 bases). V lost 3 bases, J lost 3 bases, and 6 bases lay in between. This CDR3 region has 11 residues. Germline CDR1 is DFQATT and CDR2 is SNEGSKA (reference sequence). This CDR3 reads CSASDYYEQYF. The DNA of the CDR3 is TGCAGTGCTAGCGACTACTACGAGCAGTACTTC.

This clone was seen a handful of times. The DNA of the CDR3 is TGTGCCAGCAGTCTGTCCGGTGTCACAGATACGCAGTATTTT. Protein product: CASSLSGVTDTQYF. The V call is TRBV11-2, the J call TRBJ2-3; D is unresolved. CDR1 and CDR2 (germline): SGHAT, FQNNGV. Trimming removed 6 bases at V and 2 bases at J, with 12 bases between. The CDR3 has 14 amino acids.

The chain uses TRBV29-1 and TRBJ2-1; a weak D match, TRBD1 (5 bases). The CDR3 spans 12 residues. Trimming took off 2 bases at V and 5 bases at J, with 7 bases between the two ends. Germline V CDR1 and CDR2: SQVTM, ANQGSEA. The CDR3 DNA is TGCAGCGTTGAATTCAGGGACAATGAGCAGTTCTTC. Protein product: CSVEFRDNEQFF.

This clone was detected a few times. The chain employs TRBV5-4 and TRBJ2-7; D is perhaps TRBD2 (7 bases). This CDR3 is built from 14 residues. Germline CDR1 and CDR2: SGHNT and YYREEE (reference sequence). Trimming shortened V by 0 bases and J by 6 bases, and 13 bases separated the two germline ends. The CDR3 DNA sequence: TGTGCCAGCAGCTTGGCGGGGGGCCGTTTCGAGCAGTACTTC. Amino acid sequence: CASSLAGGRFEQYF. Variable domain in full (rest from reference TRBV5-4 and TRBJ2-7): ETGVTQSPTHLIKTRGQQVTLRCSSQSGHNTVSWYQQALGQGPQFIFQYYREEENGRGNFPPRFSGLQFPNYSSELNVNALELDDSALYLCASSLAGGRFEQYFGPGTRLTVT.

The rearrangement links TRBV30 to TRBJ1-1, with TRBD1 identical over 8 bases. This CDR3 has 14 residues. Germline CDR1 GTSNPN, CDR2 SVGIG (reference sequence). V lost 4 bases and J lost 2; bases outside the gene matches: 6. The CDR3 DNA is TGTGCCTGGACGGTCGGGACAGGAAACACTGAAGCTTTCTTT. Encoded protein: CAWTVGTGNTEAFF.

This chain connects TRBV25-1 to TRBJ2-7; 7 nucleotides line up with TRBD1. Germline assignment: CDR1 MGHDK and CDR2 SYGVNS. CDR3 length: 16 residues. Germline trimming cut 6 bases from V and 0 bases from J; bases unmatched to any gene: 11. The DNA for the CDR3 is TGTGCCAGCAGCGCTGGGCTACAGGGGCTCTCCTACGAGCAGTACTTC. It yields the protein CASSAGLQGLSYEQYF.

This chain joins TRBV7-9 and TRBJ2-7, with TRBD2 matching 7 bases. Germline lookup yields CDR1 SEHNR and CDR2 FQNEAQ (reference sequence). J lost 2 bases, V lost 8 bases, and 3 bases had no gene match. CDR3 size: 12 residues. CDR3 residues: CASGEGTYEQYF. CDR3 bases: TGTGCCAGCGGGGAGGGGACCTACGAGCAGTACTTC.

The chain recombines TRBV7-2 with TRBJ2-1, with D perhaps TRBD2 (7 bases). V was cut by 4 bases and J by 6 bases, with 16 bases left in between. Germline loops: CDR1 SGHTA, CDR2 FQGNSA. This CDR3 is built from 15 residues. Here the CDR3 reads CASSSWTGGRNEQFF. The CDR3 DNA sequence: TGTGCCAGCAGCTCCTGGACGGGGGGCCGCAATGAGCAGTTCTTC.

V is TRBV5-1 and J is TRBJ2-3, with 9 bases fitting TRBD2. Unmatched junction bases numbered 6, after V lost 0 bases and J lost 7 bases. CDR1 and CDR2 from the germline V gene are SGHRS and YFSETQ. The CDR3 is 15 residues long. This chain's CDR3 is CASSLAREGRNTQYF. DNA of the CDR3: TGCGCCAGCAGCTTGGCGCGGGAGGGTCGGAATACGCAGTATTTT. Variable domain in full (rest from reference TRBV5-1 and TRBJ2-3): KAGVTQTPRYLIKTRGQQVTLSCSPISGHRSVSWYQQTPGQGLQFLFEYFSETQRNKGNFPGRFSGRQFSNSRSEMNVSTLELGDSALYLCASSLAREGRNTQYFGPGTRLTVL.

This clone was detected only a few times. This chain uses TRBV27 with TRBJ1-6; no firm D call. Looked up from germline, CDR1 is MNHEY and CDR2 is SMNVEV (reference sequence). V lost 4 bases and J 5 bases, leaving 15 bases between the germline ends. CDR3 length equals 16 residues. Here the CDR3 DNA reads TGTGCCAGCAGTTACTCAGCGGTGGTGAATAATTCACCCCTCCACTTT. It translates to CASSYSAVVNNSPLHF.

Notes on this clone: The sample carries other DNA sequences with the same CDR3. The CDR3 protein is CSVEGGQVYEQYF. The DNA of the CDR3 is TGCAGCGTTGAGGGGGGGCAGGTCTACGAGCAGTACTTC. This rearrangement joins TRBV29-1 to TRBJ2-7; maybe TRBD2 (7 bases). V gave up 3 bases and J gave up 3 bases, with 12 bases separating them. Germline CDR1 reads SQVTM; CDR2 reads ANQGSEA. The CDR3 consists of 13 residues.

This chain uses TRBV14 with TRBJ2-5, with D possibly TRBD2 on 7 matching bases. The CDR3 contains 16 residues. V dropped 0 bases and J dropped 0 bases, with 11 bases sitting between them. In germline, CDR1 is SGHDN, CDR2 FVKESK. This CDR3 is CASSQDKGGNQETQYF. The CDR3 DNA is TGTGCCAGCAGCCAAGATAAGGGGGGGAACCAAGAGACCCAGTACTTC.

J is TRBJ1-2 and V is TRBV7-2; no clear D. V lost 1 base to trimming and J lost 2 bases, with 8 bases between them. Germline loops: CDR1 SGHTA, CDR2 FQGNSA. The CDR3 runs to 14 residues. The CDR3 DNA reads TGTGCCAGCAGCTTAGGGCAGTTCAACTATGGCTACACCTTC. This translates into CASSLGQFNYGYTF.

The genes are TRBV29-1 and TRBJ2-7; 7 bases are a match to TRBD1. The CDR3 has 17 residues. Germline V gene sequence: CDR1 SQVTM, CDR2 ANQGSEA. Trimming took 7 bases from V and 1 from J; bases not matched to a gene: 19. This CDR3 reads CSAKKEGALRISYEQYF. The CDR3, as DNA: TGCAGCGCCAAGAAAGAGGGGGCGCTTCGGATTTCCTACGAGCAGTACTTC.

CDR3 sequence reads: CASSLLEGSTEAFF. The CDR3 DNA is TGTGCCAGCAGCTTGCTGGAGGGGAGCACTGAAGCTTTCTTT. This chain links TRBV11-2 with TRBJ1-1, with D possibly being TRBD1 (5 bases). Germline assignment: CDR1 SGHAT and CDR2 FQNNGV. CDR3 length equals 14 residues. The V gene lost 3 bases and the J gene lost 4 bases, with 12 bases spanning the gap.

This clone was seen only a few times. The V call is TRBV10-3, the J call TRBJ1-3, with 8 bases that match TRBD1. With V trimmed by 6 bases and J by 1 base, 2 bases remained unmatched. Looked up from germline, CDR1 is ENHRY and CDR2 is SYGVKD. The CDR3 spans 14 residues. The CDR3 protein is CAIRGDRSGNTIYF. CDR3 DNA sequence: TGTGCCATCAGGGGGGACAGGTCTGGAAACACCATATATTTT.

This clone was recorded a few times. V is TRBV19 and J is TRBJ2-7; TRBD2 matches 15 bases. The CDR3 is 16 amino acids. J was trimmed by 4 bases and V by 4 bases; bases with no gene match: 5. Looked up from germline, CDR1 is LNHDA and CDR2 is SQIVND (reference sequence). In DNA form, the CDR3 reads TGTGCCAGTAGTACAGGACTAGCGGGGGGGATTTACGAGCAGTACTTC. This encodes CASSTGLAGGIYEQYF. Together with reference TRBV19 and TRBJ2-7, the CDR3 gives the full variable domain: DGGITQSPKYLFRKEGQNVTLSCEQNLNHDAMYWYRQDPGQGLRLIYYSQIVNDFQKGDIAEGYSVSREKKESFPLTVTSAQKNPTAFYLCASSTGLAGGIYEQYFGPGTRLTVT.

A few counts support this clone. DNA for the CDR3: TGCAGCGTTGAAGTTCGAGACAATGAGCAGTTCTTC. This encodes CSVEVRDNEQFF. The chain uses TRBV29-1 and TRBJ2-1, with D uncertain. Trimming removed 1 base at V and 5 bases at J, with 6 bases between. Germline loops: CDR1 SQVTM, CDR2 ANQGSEA. The CDR3 has 12 amino acids.

The sample holds one count of this clone. The chain recombines TRBV4-2 with TRBJ1-5; D gene unclear. This CDR3 spans 15 amino acids. Germline CDR1 LGHNA, CDR2 YNFKEQ. Trimming stripped 2 bases from V and 6 bases from J, with 14 bases between. The chain's CDR3 is CASSQPGRSVQPQHF. In DNA form, the CDR3 reads TGTGCCAGCAGCCAACCAGGCAGGTCGGTTCAGCCCCAGCATTTT.

This chain uses TRBV4-1 with TRBJ2-7, with 7 bases that match TRBD2. Germline CDR1 is MGHRA and CDR2 is YSYEKL. The CDR3 covers 18 residues. V was pared by 1 base and J by 2 bases, with 14 bases of the junction left unmatched. The CDR3 spells CASSQGVPRLAFTYEQYF. The CDR3 nucleotides are TGCGCCAGCAGCCAAGGCGTCCCCCGACTAGCCTTCACCTACGAGCAGTACTTC.